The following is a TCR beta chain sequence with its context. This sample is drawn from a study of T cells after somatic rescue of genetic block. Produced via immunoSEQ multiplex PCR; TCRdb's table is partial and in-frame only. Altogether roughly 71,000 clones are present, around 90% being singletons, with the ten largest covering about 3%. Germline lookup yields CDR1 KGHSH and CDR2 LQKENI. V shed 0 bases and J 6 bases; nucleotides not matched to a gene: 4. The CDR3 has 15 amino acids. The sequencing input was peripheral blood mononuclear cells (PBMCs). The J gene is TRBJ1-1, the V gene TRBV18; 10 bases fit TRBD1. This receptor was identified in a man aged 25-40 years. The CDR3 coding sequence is TGTGCCAGCTCACCACCGGGACAGGGGACGTCTGAAGCTTTCTTT. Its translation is CASSPPGQGTSEAFF. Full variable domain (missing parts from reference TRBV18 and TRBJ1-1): NAGVMQNPRHLVRRRGQEARLRCSPMKGHSHVYWYRQLPEEGLKFMVYLQKENIIDESGMPKERFSAEFPKEGPSILRIQQVVRGDSAAYFCASSPPGQGTSEAFFGQGTRLTVV.